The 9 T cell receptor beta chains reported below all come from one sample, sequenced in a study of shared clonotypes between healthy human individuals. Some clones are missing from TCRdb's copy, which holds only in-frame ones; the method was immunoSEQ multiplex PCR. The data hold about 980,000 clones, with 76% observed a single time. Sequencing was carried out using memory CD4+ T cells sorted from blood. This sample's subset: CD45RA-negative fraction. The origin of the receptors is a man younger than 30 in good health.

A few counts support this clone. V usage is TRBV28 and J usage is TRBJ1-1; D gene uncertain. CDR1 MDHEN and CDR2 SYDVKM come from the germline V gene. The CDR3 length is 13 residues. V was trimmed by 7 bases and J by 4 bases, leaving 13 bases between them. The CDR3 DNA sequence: TGTGCCAGCACTCCCGAGACCGGCACTGAAGCTTTCTTT. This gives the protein CASTPETGTEAFF.

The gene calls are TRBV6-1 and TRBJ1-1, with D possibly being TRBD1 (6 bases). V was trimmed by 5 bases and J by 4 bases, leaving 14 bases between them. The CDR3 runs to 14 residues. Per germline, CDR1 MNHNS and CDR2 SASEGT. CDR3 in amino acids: CASSPMGASTEAFF. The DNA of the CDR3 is TGTGCCAGCAGTCCCATGGGGGCAAGCACTGAAGCTTTCTTT.

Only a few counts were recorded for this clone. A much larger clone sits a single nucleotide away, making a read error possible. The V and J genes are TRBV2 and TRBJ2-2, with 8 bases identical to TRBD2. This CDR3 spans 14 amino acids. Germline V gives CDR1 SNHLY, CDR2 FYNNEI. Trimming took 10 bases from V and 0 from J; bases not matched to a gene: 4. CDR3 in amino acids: CATSSGSNTGELFF. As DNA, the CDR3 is TGTGCCACCTCTAGCGGGTCGAACACCGGGGAGCTGTTTTTT.

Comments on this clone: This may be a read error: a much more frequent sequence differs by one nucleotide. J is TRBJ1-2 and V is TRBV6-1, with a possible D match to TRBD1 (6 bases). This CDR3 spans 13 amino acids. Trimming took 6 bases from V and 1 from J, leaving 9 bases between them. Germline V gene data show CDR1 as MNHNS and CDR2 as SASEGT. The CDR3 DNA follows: TGTGCCAGCAGCACGGACAGTAACTATGGCTACACCTTC. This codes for CASSTDSNYGYTF.

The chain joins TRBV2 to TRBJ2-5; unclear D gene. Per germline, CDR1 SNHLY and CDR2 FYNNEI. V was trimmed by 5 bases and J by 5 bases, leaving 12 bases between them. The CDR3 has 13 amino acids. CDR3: CASSYRSLETQYF. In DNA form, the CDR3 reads TGTGCCAGCAGTTACCGGTCCCTGGAGACCCAGTACTTC. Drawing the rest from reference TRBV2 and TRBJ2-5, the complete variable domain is EPEVTQTPSHQVTQMGQEVILRCVPISNHLYFYWYRQILGQKVEFLVSFYNNEISEKSEIFDDQFSVERPDGSNFTLKIRSTKLEDSAMYFCASSYRSLETQYFGPGTRLLVL.

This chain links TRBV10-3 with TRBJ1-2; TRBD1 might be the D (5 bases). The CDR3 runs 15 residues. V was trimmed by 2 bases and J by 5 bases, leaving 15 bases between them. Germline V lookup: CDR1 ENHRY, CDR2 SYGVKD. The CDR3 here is CAISEETTGAYGYTF. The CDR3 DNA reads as TGTGCCATCAGTGAGGAAACCACCGGGGCGTATGGCTACACCTTC.

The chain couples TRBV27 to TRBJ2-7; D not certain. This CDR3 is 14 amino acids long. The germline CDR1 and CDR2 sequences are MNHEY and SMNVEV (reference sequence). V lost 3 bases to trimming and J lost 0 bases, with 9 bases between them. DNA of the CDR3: TGTGCCAGCAGTTTCCTCCCTGACTCCTACGAGCAGTACTTC. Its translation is CASSFLPDSYEQYF.

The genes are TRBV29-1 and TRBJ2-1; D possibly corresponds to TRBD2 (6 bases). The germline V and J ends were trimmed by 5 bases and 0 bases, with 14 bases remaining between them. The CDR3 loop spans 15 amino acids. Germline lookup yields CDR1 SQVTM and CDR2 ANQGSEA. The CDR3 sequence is CSVILPGSSYNEQFF. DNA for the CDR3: TGCAGCGTTATCCTTCCCGGGAGCTCCTACAATGAGCAGTTCTTC.

As DNA, the CDR3 is TGTGCCACCAGCAGAGATCGAGGGAACACCATATATTTT. This sequence encodes CATSRDRGNTIYF. The rearrangement joins TRBV15 to TRBJ1-3; D unclear. The V gene's germline CDR1 is LNHNV and CDR2 YYDKDF (reference sequence). The CDR3 is 13 residues long. Trimming removed 0 bases at V and 7 bases at J, with 7 bases between.